These 24 T cell receptor beta chains originate from one sample sequenced in a study of blood T cell repertoires in COVID-19. Produced via immunoSEQ multiplex PCR; TCRdb's table is partial and in-frame only. The sample holds a few hundred thousand clones, around 89% seen once. Source material: peripheral blood. The receptors were gathered from a woman aged 45-60 years with active or convalescent COVID-19.

The chain carries TRBV6-1 and TRBJ1-2; TRBD1 might be the D (6 bases). V gave up 3 bases and J gave up 8 bases, with 13 bases separating them. The CDR3 totals 13 residues. Germline CDR1 reads MNHNS; CDR2 reads SASEGT. The CDR3 DNA follows: TGTGCCAGCAGTGAGAACTTAGGGACAGGCTACACCTTC. This sequence encodes CASSENLGTGYTF.

This clone has a handful of counts. The chain has TRBV4-2 and TRBJ1-2; possibly TRBD1 for D (5 bases). The V gene lost 1 base and the J gene lost 8 bases, with 17 bases spanning the gap. CDR3 size: 15 residues. Germline loops: CDR1 LGHNA, CDR2 YNFKEQ. The CDR3 loop is CASSQGDFKDKGYTF. For the CDR3, the DNA is TGTGCCAGCAGCCAAGGGGACTTCAAGGATAAGGGCTACACCTTC.

V is TRBV5-8 and J is TRBJ2-5, with TRBD1 matching 7 bases. The J segment lost 3 bases and the V segment lost 0 bases, leaving 5 bases of the junction unmatched. CDR3 length equals 15 residues. Germline CDR1 SGHTS, CDR2 YDEGEE. Written as DNA, the CDR3 is TGTGCCAGCAGCTTGGTGCGGCAGGGGGAAGAGACCCAGTACTTC. It encodes CASSLVRQGEETQYF.

This chain uses TRBV12-3 or TRBV12-4 with TRBJ1-3; no clear D gene. The CDR3 spans 13 residues. The V end was cut by 2 bases, the J end by 8 bases, with 10 bases between. Written as DNA, the CDR3 is TGTGCCAGCAGTTTACCGGGAACGGACACCATATATTTT. This translates into CASSLPGTDTIYF.

The gene calls are TRBV6-6 and TRBJ2-1; D gene ambiguous. Between the trimmed V and J ends, which lost 7 bases and 0 bases, there was a span of 7 bases. The CDR3 sequence is 13 residues long. The germline V gene has CDR1 MNHNY and CDR2 SVGAGI (reference sequence). In DNA, the CDR3 is TGTGCCAGCATCGCACACTCCTACAATGAGCAGTTCTTC. It specifies CASIAHSYNEQFF.

The chain uses TRBV30 and TRBJ1-1, with TRBD1 matching 7 bases. Per germline, CDR1 GTSNPN and CDR2 SVGIG (reference sequence). Unmatched junction bases numbered 2, after V lost 1 base and J lost 0 bases. CDR3 length equals 14 residues. The chain's CDR3 is CAWSGGQVNTEAFF. The CDR3 DNA follows: TGTGCCTGGAGTGGCGGACAGGTGAACACTGAAGCTTTCTTT.

The chain is built from TRBV27 and TRBJ2-3; the D is unclear. The V gene's germline CDR1 is MNHEY and CDR2 SMNVEV (reference sequence). The CDR3 sequence is 13 residues long. Trimming stripped 5 bases from V and 0 bases from J, with 6 bases between. The CDR3 DNA follows: TGTGCCAGCAGTCCAGATAGCACAGATACGCAGTATTTT. Protein sequence: CASSPDSTDTQYF.

This clone was seen only a few times. The chain employs TRBV27 and TRBJ1-1; TRBD1 aligns across 7 bases. Per germline, CDR1 MNHEY and CDR2 SMNVEV (reference sequence). This CDR3 is built from 14 residues. V was pared by 7 bases and J by 1 base, with 6 bases of the junction left unmatched. The DNA of the CDR3 is TGTGCCAGCAATAGACAGGGACCGAACACTGAAGCTTTCTTT. This encodes CASNRQGPNTEAFF.

The chain links TRBV5-4 to TRBJ2-3, with 8 bases aligning to TRBD2. Germline V CDR1 and CDR2: SGHNT, YYREEE (reference sequence). The V gene end was trimmed by 4 bases and the J gene end by 0 bases; junction bases not matched to a gene: 4. The CDR3 has 15 residues. The CDR3 spells CASSESGRSTDTQYF. The CDR3 nucleotides read TGTGCCAGCAGCGAAAGCGGGAGAAGCACAGATACGCAGTATTTT.

V is TRBV4-3 and J is TRBJ1-2; tentative D call: TRBD1 (6 bases). Trimming removed 1 base from V and 1 base from J, with 7 bases in between. Germline V lookup: CDR1 LGHNA, CDR2 YSLEER. This CDR3 is built from 14 residues. In DNA, the CDR3 is TGCGCCAGCAGCCAAGGGACAGTTAACTATGGCTACACCTTC. It specifies CASSQGTVNYGYTF.

In this sample, this clone turned up once. The J gene is TRBJ2-5, the V gene TRBV6-6, with D perhaps TRBD1 (6 bases). Germline-derived CDR1 and CDR2 are MNHNY and SVGAGI (reference sequence). The CDR3 spans 14 residues. The V end lost 2 bases, the J end lost 5 bases, and 12 bases lay between the germline ends. CDR3 sequence reads: CASSYPEQGETQYF. For the CDR3, the DNA is TGTGCCAGCAGTTACCCGGAGCAGGGGGAGACCCAGTACTTC.

In this sample, this clone turned up a few times. V usage is TRBV3-1 (or the pseudogene TRBV3-2) and J usage is TRBJ2-1, with a tentative D call TRBD1 (6 bases). This CDR3 is 13 amino acids long. Trimming took off 10 bases at V and 9 bases at J, with 19 bases between the two ends. Germline V lookup: CDR1 LGHDT, CDR2 YNNKEL (reference sequence). CDR3 sequence reads: CATQRTAGGEQFF. CDR3 nucleotides: TGTGCCACACAAAGGACAGCTGGGGGTGAGCAGTTCTTC.

V gene TRBV20-1 combines with J gene TRBJ2-1, with 10 bases fitting TRBD2. CDR3 length equals 13 residues. The germline CDR1 and CDR2 sequences are DFQATT and SNEGSKA (reference sequence). Trimming at V came to 3 bases and at J to 8 bases, leaving 4 bases not matched to a gene. CDR3 in amino acids: CSASSLAGDEQFF. CDR3 DNA: TGCAGTGCTAGTTCCCTAGCGGGAGATGAGCAGTTCTTC.

This clone was observed a few times. The V call is TRBV28, the J call TRBJ2-7, with 8 bases that match TRBD2. V lost 6 bases to trimming and J lost 3 bases; unmatched junction nucleotides: 13. In germline, CDR1 is MDHEN, CDR2 SYDVKM. This CDR3 is built from 16 residues. DNA for the CDR3: TGTGCCAGCAGCCCCCTGGGTGCGGGAGGCAACTACGAGCAGTACTTC. Amino acids: CASSPLGAGGNYEQYF.

V and J are TRBV4-3 and TRBJ2-1, with D perhaps TRBD2 (6 bases). CDR3 length: 18 amino acids. Trimming stripped 0 bases from V and 5 bases from J, with 20 bases between. Germline V gene sequence: CDR1 LGHNA, CDR2 YSLEER. The CDR3 bases are TGCGCCAGCAGCCAAGACGGGGTCACGGGACTGATAAACAATGAGCAGTTCTTC. Translating it yields CASSQDGVTGLINNEQFF.

The genes are TRBV29-1 and TRBJ2-1; maybe TRBD2 (5 bases). V dropped 5 bases and J dropped 9 bases, with 14 bases sitting between them. This CDR3 region has 12 residues. CDR1 SQVTM and CDR2 ANQGSEA come from the germline V gene. The CDR3 sequence is CSVPHRGFEQFF. CDR3 nucleotide sequence: TGCAGCGTTCCCCACCGGGGATTTGAGCAGTTCTTC.

This sequence joins TRBV2 and TRBJ1-5; D is undetermined. CDR3 length: 14 residues. V was trimmed by 8 bases and J by 0 bases, leaving 11 bases between them. Germline CDR1 is SNHLY and CDR2 is FYNNEI. The CDR3 region has the DNA TGTGCCAGCTCCCAGCGGGCTAGCAATCAGCCCCAGCATTTT. Its protein is CASSQRASNQPQHF.

This clone has only a few counts. The chain links TRBV9 to TRBJ2-1, with D possibly being TRBD2 (6 bases). CDR1 and CDR2 from the germline V gene are SGDLS and YYNGEE. CDR3 length: 15 amino acids. Trimming stripped 3 bases from V and 9 bases from J, with 19 bases between. The CDR3 DNA is TGTGCCAGCAGCGGTTCCGTCCCTTTGGGGGGTGAGCAGTTCTTC. This gives the protein CASSGSVPLGGEQFF.

Of note for this clone: This CDR3 is also generated by other DNA sequences in the sample. V is TRBV14 and J is TRBJ1-4, with TRBD1 identical over 7 bases. Trimming took 4 bases from V and 3 from J; bases not matched to a gene: 2. The germline CDR1 and CDR2 sequences are SGHDN and FVKESK. The CDR3 covers 14 residues. This chain's CDR3 is CASSPGGPNEKLFF. The CDR3 DNA is TGTGCCAGCAGCCCAGGGGGTCCTAATGAAAAACTGTTTTTT.

There are many counts of this clone. Other DNA sequences within the sample encode an identical CDR3. V is TRBV7-9 and J is TRBJ1-1; possibly TRBD1 for D (5 bases). Germline CDR1 is SEHNR and CDR2 is FQNEAQ (reference sequence). The CDR3 totals 15 residues. Between the trimmed V and J ends, which lost 3 bases and 0 bases, there was a span of 11 bases. CDR3 protein: CASSLATGMNTEAFF. The CDR3 DNA follows: TGTGCCAGCAGCTTGGCCACAGGAATGAACACTGAAGCTTTCTTT.

This clone appeared a few times. The genes are TRBV6-2 or TRBV6-3 and TRBJ2-7, with TRBD2 identical over 9 bases. Trimming at V came to 0 bases and at J to 2 bases, leaving 2 bases not matched to a gene. The CDR3 consists of 15 residues. Germline lookup yields CDR1 MNHEY and CDR2 SVGEGT. The CDR3: CASSYSRLAAYEQYF. The CDR3 coding sequence is TGTGCCAGCAGTTACTCGAGACTAGCGGCCTACGAGCAGTACTTC.

This clone showed up just once. The rearrangement joins TRBV7-2 to TRBJ2-7; D gene uncertain. V was trimmed by 5 bases and J by 0 bases, leaving 5 bases between them. The CDR3 covers 12 residues. The germline CDR1 and CDR2 sequences are SGHTA and FQGNSA. The CDR3 sequence is CASSHGSYEQYF. CDR3 in DNA: TGTGCCAGCAGCCACGGCTCCTACGAGCAGTACTTC.

The V and J genes are TRBV7-2 and TRBJ1-2, with TRBD1 matching over 7 bases. This CDR3 contains 14 residues. V lost 2 bases, J lost 7 bases, and 7 bases stayed unmatched. Germline V lookup: CDR1 SGHTA, CDR2 FQGNSA. CDR3 coding DNA: TGTGCCAGCAGCTTAATAAACAGGGGAATTGGCTACACCTTC. Residues: CASSLINRGIGYTF.

This clone was recorded a few times. The V call is TRBV28, the J call TRBJ1-1, with 9 bases lining up with TRBD1. Germline loops: CDR1 MDHEN, CDR2 SYDVKM. The CDR3 contains 15 residues. After removal of 5 bases from V and 4 bases from J, the junction contained 8 bases not matched to a gene. CDR3 residues: CASSGDRVEITEAFF. CDR3 nucleotides: TGTGCCAGCAGTGGGGACAGGGTAGAGATCACTGAAGCTTTCTTT.